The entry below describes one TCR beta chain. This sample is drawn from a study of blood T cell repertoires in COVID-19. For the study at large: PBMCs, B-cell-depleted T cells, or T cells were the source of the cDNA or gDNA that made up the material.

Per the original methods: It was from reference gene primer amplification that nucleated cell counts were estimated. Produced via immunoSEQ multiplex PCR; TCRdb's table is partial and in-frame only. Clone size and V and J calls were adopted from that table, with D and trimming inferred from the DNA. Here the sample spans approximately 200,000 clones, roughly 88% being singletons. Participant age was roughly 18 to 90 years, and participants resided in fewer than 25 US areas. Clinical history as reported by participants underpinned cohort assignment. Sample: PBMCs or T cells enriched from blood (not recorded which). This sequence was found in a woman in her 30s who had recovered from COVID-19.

The CDR3 loop reads CASSPGQGAYEQYF. DNA of the CDR3: TGTGCCAGTAGTCCGGGACAGGGGGCCTACGAGCAGTACTTC. The rearrangement links TRBV19 to TRBJ2-7, with 11 bases matching TRBD1. The CDR3 extends over 14 amino acids. Trimming removed 5 bases from V and 2 bases from J; junction bases left unmatched: 2. The germline gives CDR1 LNHDA, CDR2 SQIVND (reference sequence).